Given below is one TCR beta chain in context. The antigen is undetermined. The data were taken from a study of CD8 T cells in ankylosing spondylitis. Broader study findings: What seemed typical of ankylosing spondylitis blood was a TCR beta motif built from fewer than ten highly homologous variants. Clones that were linked to disease were CD8+ and were relatively rare in peripheral blood.

TCRdb independently ran MiXCR on the 5' RACE reads; one entry per CDR3 protein. Of around 540,000 distinct CDR3 sequences in the sample, about 13% were seen once. CDR1 is MNHNS, CDR2 SASEGT, per germline. The CDR3 sequence is 15 residues long. V was shortened by 7 bases and J by 7 bases, with 19 bases between the two germline ends. The sample comprised blood, either unsorted or a sorted T cell fraction (not recorded which). The source is a male donor with ankylosing spondylitis. The chain is built from TRBV6-1 and TRBJ1-4; weak D call: TRBD1 (6 bases). This CDR3 reads CASTGTPGKGEKLFF. The DNA of the CDR3 is TGTGCCAGCACCGGGACACCTGGAAAGGGTGAAAAACTGTTTTTT.